Presented here are 13 T cell receptor beta chains from one specimen sequenced in a study of control samples from healthy donors and cancer patients. Clones were sequenced by immunoSEQ multiplex PCR, and TCRdb holds only the in-frame ones, with some missing. The data contain around 80,000 clones, 75% to 95% of them seen just once; the ten biggest clones take up 15% to 20%. Sequencing was carried out using blood. The receptors stem from a man aged 45-65 years in good health.

CDR3: CASSDGPNEQFF. The CDR3 DNA reads TGCGCCAGCAGCGACGGACCGAATGAGCAGTTCTTC. The J gene is TRBJ2-1, the V gene TRBV5-1; D is undetermined. CDR3 length: 12 residues. V shed 4 bases and J shed 7 bases, with 9 bases lying between them. Germline V lookup: CDR1 SGHRS, CDR2 YFSETQ.

This chain uses TRBV27 with TRBJ1-4; 9 positions agree with TRBD1. V was pared by 3 bases and J by 11 bases, with 7 bases of the junction left unmatched. Germline V gene lookup returns CDR1 MNHEY and CDR2 SMNVEV (reference sequence). CDR3 length: 14 residues. CDR3 in amino acids: CASSLDRGWEKLFF. CDR3 coding DNA: TGTGCCAGCAGTTTGGACAGGGGATGGGAGAAACTGTTTTTT.

The chain has TRBV5-1 and TRBJ2-3; 9 bases line up with TRBD2. Germline lookup yields CDR1 SGHRS and CDR2 YFSETQ. This CDR3 region has 17 residues. The J segment lost 6 bases and the V segment lost 3 bases, leaving 14 bases of the junction unmatched. The CDR3 loop is CASSSPTPGLAADTQYF. The CDR3 DNA sequence: TGCGCCAGCAGCTCACCCACCCCGGGACTAGCAGCGGATACGCAGTATTTT.

This clone was picked up one time. The J gene is TRBJ1-5, the V gene TRBV6-1, with D uncertain. The CDR3 has 14 residues. The ends were cut back, 2 bases at V and 1 base at J, with 6 bases in the middle. Germline assignment: CDR1 MNHNS and CDR2 SASEGT. In DNA form, the CDR3 reads TGTGCCAGCAGTGAAATAAGAAGCAATCAGCCCCAGCATTTT. Amino acids: CASSEIRSNQPQHF.

This clone was observed once. The chain combines TRBV10-3 with TRBJ1-5, with TRBD1 matching over 9 bases. J was trimmed by 2 bases and V by 0 bases; bases with no gene match: 5. This CDR3 comprises 17 residues. Germline CDR1 ENHRY, CDR2 SYGVKD. CDR3 amino acids: CAISESGQGMGNQPQHF. The CDR3 DNA is TGTGCCATCAGTGAGTCCGGACAGGGGATGGGCAATCAGCCCCAGCATTTT.

The V gene is TRBV4-2, the J gene TRBJ1-1, with no clear D. The germline V and J ends were trimmed by 0 bases and 3 bases, with 11 bases remaining between them. This CDR3 comprises 15 residues. CDR1 and CDR2 from the germline V gene are LGHNA and YNFKEQ. Here the CDR3 reads CASSQDGSPDTEAFF. Here the CDR3 DNA reads TGTGCCAGCAGCCAAGACGGCAGCCCGGACACTGAAGCTTTCTTT.

This clone showed up just once. At one end, the junction sequence differs from germline, possibly due to a read error. The chain carries TRBV2 and TRBJ2-5; tentatively, D is TRBD1 or TRBD2 (6 bases each). The V gene's germline CDR1 is SNHLY and CDR2 FYNNEI. This CDR3 comprises 14 residues. This CDR3 is CASSRDGGQEIQYF. CDR3 coding DNA: TGTGCCAGCAGTCGGGACGGGGGCCAAGAGATCCAGTACTTC.

The gene calls are TRBV10-3 and TRBJ1-6; D is unclear. Trimming stripped 2 bases from V and 6 bases from J, with 14 bases between. This CDR3 spans 16 amino acids. The germline V gene has CDR1 ENHRY and CDR2 SYGVKD. As DNA, the CDR3 is TGTGCCATCAGTGAGGTCGGGAACCTCTTTAATTCACCCCTCCACTTT. It translates to CAISEVGNLFNSPLHF.

The V call is TRBV10-2, the J call TRBJ1-1; 8 bases match TRBD1. With 3 bases clipped from V and 1 base from J, the junction kept 4 bases outside the gene matches. Germline-derived CDR1 and CDR2 are WSHSY and SAAADI. The CDR3 extends over 15 amino acids. The chain's CDR3 is CASSEGTGENTEAFF. The DNA for the CDR3 is TGCGCCAGCAGTGAAGGGACAGGAGAGAACACTGAAGCTTTCTTT.

J is TRBJ1-5 and V is TRBV19, with 9 positions matching TRBD1. The CDR3 loop spans 15 amino acids. V lost 10 bases, J lost 0 bases, and 7 bases stayed unmatched. Germline loops: CDR1 LNHDA, CDR2 SQIVND (reference sequence). The CDR3 region is CATDRGRDSNQPQHF. CDR3 nucleotides: TGTGCCACGGACAGGGGCAGGGATAGCAATCAGCCCCAGCATTTT. Based on the CDR3 plus reference TRBV19 and TRBJ1-5, the full variable domain is DGGITQSPKYLFRKEGQNVTLSCEQNLNHDAMYWYRQDPGQGLRLIYYSQIVNDFQKGDIAEGYSVSREKKESFPLTVTSAQKNPTAFYLCATDRGRDSNQPQHFGDGTRLSIL.

The V call is TRBV19, the J call TRBJ1-2; tentative D call: TRBD1 (6 bases). Trimming took off 5 bases at V and 7 bases at J, with 17 bases between the two ends. Per the germline V gene, CDR1 is LNHDA and CDR2 is SQIVND (reference sequence). The CDR3 length is 14 residues. The CDR3 region is CASSSTGKGPGYTF. The CDR3 nucleotides read TGTGCCAGTAGTTCTACAGGGAAAGGCCCTGGCTACACCTTC.

The chain joins TRBV6-5 to TRBJ1-4; D unresolved. CDR1 and CDR2 (germline): MNHEY, SVGAGI. V was clipped by 1 base and J by 4 bases, with 4 bases between them. This CDR3 has 13 amino acids. Here the CDR3 reads CASSYFSNEKLFF. CDR3 DNA: TGTGCCAGCAGTTACTTCAGTAATGAAAAACTGTTTTTT.

This rearrangement joins TRBV3-1 (or the pseudogene TRBV3-2) to TRBJ2-6; 9 bases fit TRBD2. The CDR3 loop spans 19 amino acids. V lost 4 bases to trimming and J lost 0 bases; unmatched junction nucleotides: 10. Germline assignment: CDR1 LGHDT and CDR2 YNNKEL (reference sequence). CDR3 nucleotides: TGTGCCAGCAGCCCCACGGGGGCAGCGGGGGGCTCTGGGGCCAACGTCCTGACTTTC. This encodes CASSPTGAAGGSGANVLTF.